The rows below give T cell receptor beta chains drawn from one sample of a study of beta chain features in type 1 diabetes. The data were produced by immunoSEQ multiplex PCR, yet TCRdb's version contains in-frame clones alone and is incomplete. Among 550,000 to 850,000 clones listed, about an eighth were seen once. The sample comprised naive CD4+ T cells from blood. The receptor source for this set is a man between 18 and 29 years old with type 1 diabetes. Both conserved end residues are part of each CDR3. Each record gives: clone size, V gene, J gene, D gene, CDR3 DNA, CDR3 protein. The D gene is left open where the match is weak. Expanded clones get a size class; other rows say once, few or many, or leave the size out.

size: NA; V: TRBV19; J: TRBJ2-2; D: NA; DNA: TGTGCCAGTAGGAGGGCCACTGGCCTCGGGCTGTTTTTT; CDR3: CASRRATGLGLFF
size: few; V: TRBV5-1; J: TRBJ2-7; D: NA; DNA: TGCGCCAGCAGCCTGGTAGGAGACGAGCAGTACTTC; CDR3: CASSLVGDEQYF
size: few; V: TRBV30; J: TRBJ1-3; D: NA; DNA: TGTGCCTGGAGTGTAATGAGCTCTGGAAACACCATATATTTT; CDR3: CAWSVMSSGNTIYF
size: NA; V: TRBV6-1; J: TRBJ1-5; D: NA; DNA: TGTGCCAGCAGTGAACGGAATACCAATCAGCCCCAGCATTTT; CDR3: CASSERNTNQPQHF
size: NA; V: TRBV5-1; J: TRBJ2-3; D: NA; DNA: TGCGCCAGCAGCACCTGGGGCGACCCCACAGATACGCAGTATTTT; CDR3: CASSTWGDPTDTQYF
size: NA; V: TRBV15; J: TRBJ1-6; D: NA; DNA: TGTGCCACCAGCAGAGGTGTGAGTAATTCACCCCTCCACTTT; CDR3: CATSRGVSNSPLHF
size: few; V: TRBV9; J: TRBJ2-1; D: NA; DNA: TGTGCCAGCAGCCTACCCGAGGTCAATGAGCAGTTCTTC; CDR3: CASSLPEVNEQFF
size: NA; V: TRBV18; J: TRBJ2-5; D: TRBD2; DNA: TGTGCCAGCTCACCACCGGGGGGGGTTCAAGAGACCCAGTACTTC; CDR3: CASSPPGGVQETQYF
size: NA; V: TRBV6-1; J: TRBJ1-6; D: NA; DNA: TGTGCCAGCAGTTTCCCCGAGTATAATTCACCCCTCCACTTT; CDR3: CASSFPEYNSPLHF
size: NA; V: TRBV20-1; J: TRBJ1-2; D: NA; DNA: TGCAGTGCTAGTACAAGTTATGGCTACACCTTC; CDR3: CSASTSYGYTF
size: NA; V: TRBV5-1; J: TRBJ2-3; D: NA; DNA: TGCGCCAGCAGCTACAGGGACTTTCGCACAGATACGCAGTATTTT; CDR3: CASSYRDFRTDTQYF
size: NA; V: TRBV7-6; J: TRBJ2-2; D: TRBD2; DNA: TGTGCCAGCAGCTTAGCCCTAGCGGGGGGGCCCGGGGAGCTGTTTTTT; CDR3: CASSLALAGGPGELFF
size: few; V: TRBV18; J: TRBJ2-3; D: NA; DNA: TGTGCCAGCTCACCACCCACAGTCGCAGATACGCAGTATTTT; CDR3: CASSPPTVADTQYF
size: few; V: TRBV29-1; J: TRBJ2-3; D: NA; DNA: TGCAGCGTAAAGGGGAAAAGCACAGATACGCAGTATTTT; CDR3: CSVKGKSTDTQYF
size: NA; V: TRBV21-1; J: TRBJ2-6; D: NA; DNA: TGTGCCAGCAGCCCCCTTAGGACAGCAGACTCTGGGGCCAACGTCCTGACTTTC; CDR3: CASSPLRTADSGANVLTF
size: few; V: TRBV25-1; J: TRBJ2-7; D: NA; DNA: TGTGCCAGCAGTGAATCCCGCCCATCCTACGAGCAGTACTTC; CDR3: CASSESRPSYEQYF
size: few; V: TRBV7-8; J: TRBJ2-1; D: TRBD2; DNA: TGTGCCAGCAGCTTAGAAGGCGGGGGGCCTCCTGGTGAGCAGTTCTTC; CDR3: CASSLEGGGPPGEQFF
size: NA; V: TRBV4-1; J: TRBJ2-3; D: NA; DNA: TGCGCCAGCAGCCAAGATTATCTCTTAGATACGCAGTATTTT; CDR3: CASSQDYLLDTQYF
size: NA; V: TRBV11-2; J: TRBJ2-7; D: NA; DNA: TGTGCCAGCAGCTTAGCCTGGCAGGGTGGGTCCTACGAGCAGTACTTC; CDR3: CASSLAWQGGSYEQYF
size: NA; V: TRBV6-1; J: TRBJ2-6; D: NA; DNA: TGTGCCAGCAGTACTCAGGGCTCTGGGGCCAACGTCCTGACTTTC; CDR3: CASSTQGSGANVLTF
size: NA; V: TRBV10-3; J: TRBJ1-5; D: TRBD1; DNA: TGTGCCATCAGTGACTGGGACAGTGGTGTCGGTCAGCCCCAGCATTTT; CDR3: CAISDWDSGVGQPQHF
size: few; V: TRBV5-1; J: TRBJ1-5; D: NA; DNA: TGCGCCAGCAGCCCCCTGGGAGGTGAGCCCCAGCATTTT; CDR3: CASSPLGGEPQHF
size: few; V: TRBV5-1; J: TRBJ2-2; D: NA; DNA: TGCGCCAGCAGCTTGGCAGGATTGGATGCCGGGGAGCTGTTTTTT; CDR3: CASSLAGLDAGELFF
size: few; V: TRBV14; J: TRBJ2-2; D: NA; DNA: TGTGCCAGCAGCCAAGTTTTCCAGGTCACCGGGGAGCTGTTTTTT; CDR3: CASSQVFQVTGELFF
size: NA; V: TRBV11-3; J: TRBJ1-2; D: TRBD1; DNA: TGTGCCAGCAGCCCTCCGGGACAGGGGACTCTAGACTATGGCTACACCTTC; CDR3: CASSPPGQGTLDYGYTF
size: few; V: TRBV7-2; J: TRBJ2-5; D: NA; DNA: TGTGCCAGCAGCCTTGCGGCGTATGAGGGGACCCAGTACTTC; CDR3: CASSLAAYEGTQYF
size: NA; V: TRBV29-1; J: TRBJ2-7; D: NA; DNA: TGCAGCGTTGCCCCTCAGGACGCGGTCAAGCAGTACTTC; CDR3: CSVAPQDAVKQYF
size: NA; V: TRBV30; J: TRBJ1-4; D: TRBD1; DNA: TGTGCCTGGAGTATCCAGGGGGATGAAAAACTGTTTTTT; CDR3: CAWSIQGDEKLFF
size: NA; V: TRBV9; J: TRBJ2-3; D: NA; DNA: TGTGCCAGCAGCGTAGGAGTACCCACAGATACGCAGTATTTT; CDR3: CASSVGVPTDTQYF
size: few; V: TRBV6-1; J: TRBJ1-5; D: NA; DNA: TGTGCCAGCAGTGAAAGGCCCAGCACCGGGAATCAGCCCCAGCATTTT; CDR3: CASSERPSTGNQPQHF
size: few; V: TRBV25-1; J: TRBJ2-7; D: TRBD1; DNA: TGTGCCAGCGCCCTGACAGGGGACTCCTACGAGCAGTACTTC; CDR3: CASALTGDSYEQYF
size: few; V: TRBV6-6; J: TRBJ2-1; D: NA; DNA: TGTGCCAGCAGTAAGGGACGGATTAGCTCCTACAATGAGCAGTTCTTC; CDR3: CASSKGRISSYNEQFF
size: NA; V: TRBV7-6; J: TRBJ2-3; D: TRBD2; DNA: TGTGCCAGCAGCTTAAGGACTAGCGGGGGTAGTGCAGATACGCAGTATTTT; CDR3: CASSLRTSGGSADTQYF
size: NA; V: TRBV30; J: TRBJ1-6; D: TRBD1; DNA: TGTGCCTGGAGCGCAGGGGGCGCGCATTCACCCCTCCACTTT; CDR3: CAWSAGGAHSPLHF
size: NA; V: TRBV27; J: TRBJ1-2; D: TRBD1; DNA: TGTGCCAGCAGTCATGGGACAGAAAACTATGGCTACACCTTC; CDR3: CASSHGTENYGYTF
size: few; V: TRBV7-6; J: TRBJ2-7; D: NA; DNA: TGTGCCAGCAGCTCCAGCCCGGCAGGAGACGAGCAGTACTTC; CDR3: CASSSSPAGDEQYF
size: NA; V: TRBV19; J: TRBJ1-1; D: NA; DNA: TGTGCCAGTATTACTCGGGAGTCTGAAGCTTTCTTT; CDR3: CASITRESEAFF
size: few; V: TRBV4-1; J: TRBJ2-7; D: TRBD1; DNA: TGCGCCAGCAGCCCCCCAGCCGGGACAGGCTATGAGCAGTACTTC; CDR3: CASSPPAGTGYEQYF